These 5 T cell receptor beta chains were sequenced from one sample in a study of metastatic and nonmetastatic thyroid tumors. Among the patients, none had received any treatment before thyroid surgery. Using MiXCR, TCRdb re-called clones from the PCR reads. The repertoire holds about 15,000 clones, with about 4% as singletons. Sequenced input: tumor tissue. The receptor set was obtained from a female donor with papillary thyroid cancer or a benign thyroid nodule (not recorded which). Some clones in this sample may be carry-over from other donors' samples.

This clone counts as medium-sized (0.01 to 0.1%). The V and J genes are TRBV2 and TRBJ2-7, with D possibly TRBD2 on 5 matching bases. The CDR3 is made up of 13 amino acids. CDR1 is SNHLY, CDR2 FYNNEI, per germline. Trimming left V 6 bases short and J 2 bases short, with 11 bases between. CDR3 DNA sequence: TGTGCCAGCAGGAAGGACTTAACCTACGAGCAGTACTTC. Protein sequence: CASRKDLTYEQYF.

This clone occurred a few times. One junction end disagrees with the germline gene, perhaps due to a read error. The V gene is TRBV24-1, the J gene TRBJ2-3; D gene ambiguous. Germline CDR1 KGHDR, CDR2 SFDVKD. The CDR3 runs 14 residues. The CDR3 loop is CATSDGLSTYTQYF. The CDR3 bases are TGTGCCACCAGTGATGGGTTGAGCACATATACGCAGTATTTT.

V is TRBV6-1 and J is TRBJ2-2; 9 positions agree with TRBD1. The CDR3 extends over 15 amino acids. V trimming: 1 base; J trimming: 3 bases; junction bases outside the gene matches: 0. CDR1 is MNHNS and CDR2 is SASEGT in the germline V gene. In DNA form, the CDR3 reads TGTGCCAGCAGTGAAGGGACAGGGGACACCGGGGAGCTGTTTTTT. It is translated as CASSEGTGDTGELFF.

This clone is deemed large (0.1 to 1%). CDR3 loop: CASSYYLARNEQFF. The CDR3 nucleotides read TGTGCCAGCAGTTATTATTTGGCTCGGAATGAGCAGTTCTTC. The rearrangement joins TRBV6-2 or TRBV6-3 to TRBJ2-1; D uncertain. CDR1 is MNHEY and CDR2 is SVGEGT in the germline V gene. Trimming cost V 3 bases and J 7 bases, with 13 bases left between them. There are 14 residues in the CDR3.

The chain has TRBV7-9 and TRBJ2-1; TRBD2 agrees at 13 bases. The CDR3 consists of 16 residues. V dropped 4 bases and J dropped 9; count of bases not matched to a gene: 9. Germline-derived CDR1 and CDR2 are SEHNR and FQNEAQ (reference sequence). The CDR3 spells CASSSGLAGLAGEQFF. In nucleotides, the CDR3 is TGTGCCAGCAGCTCGGGACTAGCGGGATTGGCGGGTGAGCAGTTCTTC.